This T cell receptor beta chain was observed in a study of CD4 T cell repertoires in COVID-19. The germline gives CDR1 LGHDT, CDR2 YNNKEL (reference sequence). This CDR3 has 15 residues. With V trimmed by 4 bases and J by 6 bases, 10 bases remained unmatched. Assay used: immunoSEQ multiplex PCR; TCRdb lists only in-frame clones, some missing. The table shows more than 65,000 clones, with 83% occurring only once. The chain is built from TRBV3-1 (or the pseudogene TRBV3-2) and TRBJ1-2, with 8 bases matching TRBD1. Sequencing was performed on CD4+ T cells from peripheral blood, taken after recovery from COVID-19. This TCR was sampled from a human donor who had COVID-19. The CDR3 region has the DNA TGTGCCAGCAGCCCAACCGCAGGGGGCAGTCATGGCTACACCTTC. It yields the protein CASSPTAGGSHGYTF.